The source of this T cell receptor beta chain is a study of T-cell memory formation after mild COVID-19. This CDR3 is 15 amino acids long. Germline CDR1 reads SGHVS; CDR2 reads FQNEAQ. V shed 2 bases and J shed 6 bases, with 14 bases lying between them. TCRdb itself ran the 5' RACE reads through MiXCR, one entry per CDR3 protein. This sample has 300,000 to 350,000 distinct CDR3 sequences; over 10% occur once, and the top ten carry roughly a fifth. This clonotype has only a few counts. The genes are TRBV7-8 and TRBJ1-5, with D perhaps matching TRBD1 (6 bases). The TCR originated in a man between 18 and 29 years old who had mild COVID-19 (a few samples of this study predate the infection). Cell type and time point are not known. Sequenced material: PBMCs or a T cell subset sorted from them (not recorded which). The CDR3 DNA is TGTGCCAGCAGCTTATGGGGGGGCGGCAGTCAGCCCCAGCATTTT. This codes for CASSLWGGGSQPQHF. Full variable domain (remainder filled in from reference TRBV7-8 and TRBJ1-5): GAGVSQSPRYKVAKRGQDVALRCDPISGHVSLFWYQQALGQGPEFLTYFQNEAQLDKSGLPSDRFFAERPEGSVSTLKIQRTQQEDSAVYLCASSLWGGGSQPQHFGDGTRLSIL.